The clone carrying this T cell receptor beta chain showed up just a few times. Its cognate antigen is unknown. The record originates from a study of shared clonotypes between healthy human individuals. Study results and limitations: Apart from blood, nothing was sampled; tissue repertoires likely differ. Few donors restricted represented genetic and exposure-history diversity.

CDR1 GTSNPN and CDR2 SVGIG come from the germline V gene (reference sequence). This CDR3 region has 16 residues. J gave up 10 bases and V 0 bases, and 12 bases lay outside the gene matches. Adult donors, all healthy and HIV-negative, had no recent acute infections or vaccinations. TCRdb keeps only in-frame clones here, not all; method: immunoSEQ multiplex PCR. The sample records millions of clones, roughly 92% being singletons. This TCR came from a man aged 18 to 30 in good health. The specimen sequenced was naive CD4+ T cells sorted from blood. As for subset: CD45RA+ positively selected. The gene calls are TRBV30 and TRBJ1-6; 7 nucleotides line up with TRBD1. CDR3 in amino acids: CAWSVKSGTVGSPLHF. The DNA of the CDR3 is TGTGCCTGGAGTGTAAAGTCCGGGACAGTAGGATCACCCCTCCACTTT.